This T cell receptor (beta chain) came from a study of shared clonotypes between healthy human individuals. About the study: CD4 naive cells filled three plates per donor, CD4 memory three, CD8 naive two and CD8 memory one.

Adult donors, all healthy and HIV-negative, had no recent acute infections or vaccinations. In the case of this clone: Its target is unknown.

Using immunoSEQ multiplex PCR, the repertoire was profiled, and TCRdb retains in-frame clones only, with some absent. There are about 1.1 million clones in the sample; about 80% occur only once, and 0.89% lies in the top ten. Study-level findings and limits: Non-shared clonotypes showed lower generation probabilities than clonotypes common to all four donors.

The J segment lost 2 bases and the V segment lost 2 bases, leaving 5 bases of the junction unmatched. Germline CDR1 reads MNHNS; CDR2 reads SASEGT. The CDR3 sequence is 15 residues long. The material sequenced was memory CD4+ T cells from PBMCs. Subset denoted: CD45RA-negative fraction. This sequence joins TRBV6-1 and TRBJ1-2; the match to TRBD1 covers 7 bases. This clonotype was obtained from a man aged 18 to 35 in good health. Some clones in this sample may be carry-over from other donors' samples. The CDR3 protein is CASSERQGVNYGYTF. In DNA, the CDR3 is TGTGCCAGCAGTGAACGACAGGGAGTGAACTATGGCTACACCTTC.